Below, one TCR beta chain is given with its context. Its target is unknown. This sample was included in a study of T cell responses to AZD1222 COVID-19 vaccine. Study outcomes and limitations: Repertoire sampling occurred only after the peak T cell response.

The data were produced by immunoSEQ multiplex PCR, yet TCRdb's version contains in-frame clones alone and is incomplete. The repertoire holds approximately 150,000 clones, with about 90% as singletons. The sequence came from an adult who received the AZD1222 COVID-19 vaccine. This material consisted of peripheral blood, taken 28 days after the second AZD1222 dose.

The CDR3 region is CASSQDFNGNLAYNEQFF. CDR3 DNA sequence: TGTGCCAGCAGCCAAGATTTTAACGGGAACCTTGCCTACAATGAGCAGTTCTTC. The chain uses TRBV4-2 and TRBJ2-1; possibly TRBD2 for D (5 bases). CDR3 length equals 18 residues. The V end was cut by 0 bases, the J end by 2 bases, with 17 bases between. In germline, CDR1 is LGHNA, CDR2 YNFKEQ.